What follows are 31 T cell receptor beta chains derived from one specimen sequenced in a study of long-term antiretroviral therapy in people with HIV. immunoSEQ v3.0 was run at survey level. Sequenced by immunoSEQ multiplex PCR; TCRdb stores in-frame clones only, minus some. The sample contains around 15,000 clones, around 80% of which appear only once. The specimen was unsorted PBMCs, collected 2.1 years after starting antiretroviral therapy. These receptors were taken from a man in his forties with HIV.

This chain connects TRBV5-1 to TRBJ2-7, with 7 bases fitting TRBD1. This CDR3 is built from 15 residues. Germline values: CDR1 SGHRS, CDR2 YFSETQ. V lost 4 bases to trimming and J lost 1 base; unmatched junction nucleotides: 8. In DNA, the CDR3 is TGCGCCAGCAGCAAACCCGGGACAGATTCCTACGAGCAGTACTTC. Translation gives CASSKPGTDSYEQYF.

DNA for the CDR3: TGCAGCGCAATCCTCAGCAGGGGGGGAGACTATGGCTACACCTTC. This translates into CSAILSRGGDYGYTF. This chain connects TRBV29-1 to TRBJ1-2; 7 bases match TRBD1. The CDR3 is 15 residues long. Per the germline V gene, CDR1 is SQVTM and CDR2 is ANQGSEA. Germline trimming cut 7 bases from V and 3 bases from J; bases unmatched to any gene: 14. Complete variable domain (other parts from reference TRBV29-1 and TRBJ1-2): SAVISQKPSRDICQRGTSLTIQCQVDSQVTMMFWYRQQPGQSLTLIATANQGSEATYESGFVIDKFPISRPNLTFSTLTVSNMSPEDSSIYLCSAILSRGGDYGYTFGSGTRLTVV.

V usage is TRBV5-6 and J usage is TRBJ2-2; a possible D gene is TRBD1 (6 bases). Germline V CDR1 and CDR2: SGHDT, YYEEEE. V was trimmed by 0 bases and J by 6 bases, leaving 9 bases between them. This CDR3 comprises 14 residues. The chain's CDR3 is CASSLGTGSGELFF. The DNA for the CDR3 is TGTGCCAGCAGCTTGGGTACAGGGTCCGGGGAGCTGTTTTTT.

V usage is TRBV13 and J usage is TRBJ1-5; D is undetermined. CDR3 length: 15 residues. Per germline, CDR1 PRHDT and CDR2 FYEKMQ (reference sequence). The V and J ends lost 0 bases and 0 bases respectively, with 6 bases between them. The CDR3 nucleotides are TGTGCCAGCAGCTTAGGCGGTTATAGCAATCAGCCCCAGCATTTT. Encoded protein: CASSLGGYSNQPQHF.

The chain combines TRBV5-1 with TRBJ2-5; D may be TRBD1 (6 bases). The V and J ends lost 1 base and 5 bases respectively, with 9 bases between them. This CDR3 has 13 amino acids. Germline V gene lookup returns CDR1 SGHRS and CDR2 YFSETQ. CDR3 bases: TGCGCCAGCAGCTTGACAGGGTTTGAGACCCAGTACTTC. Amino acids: CASSLTGFETQYF.

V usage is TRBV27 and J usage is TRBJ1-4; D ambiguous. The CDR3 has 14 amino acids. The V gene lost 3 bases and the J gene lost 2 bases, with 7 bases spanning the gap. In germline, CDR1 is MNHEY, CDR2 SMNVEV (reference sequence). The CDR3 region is CASSFGKTNEKLFF. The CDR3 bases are TGTGCCAGCAGTTTTGGGAAGACTAATGAAAAACTGTTTTTT.

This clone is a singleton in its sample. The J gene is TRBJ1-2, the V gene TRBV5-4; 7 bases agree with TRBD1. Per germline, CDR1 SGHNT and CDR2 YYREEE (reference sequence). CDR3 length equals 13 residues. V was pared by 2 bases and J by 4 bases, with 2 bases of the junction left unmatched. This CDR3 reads CASSFRDSYGYTF. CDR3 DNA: TGTGCCAGCAGCTTCCGGGACAGCTATGGCTACACCTTC. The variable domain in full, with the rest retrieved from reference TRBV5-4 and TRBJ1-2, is ETGVTQSPTHLIKTRGQQVTLRCSSQSGHNTVSWYQQALGQGPQFIFQYYREEENGRGNFPPRFSGLQFPNYSSELNVNALELDDSALYLCASSFRDSYGYTFGSGTRLTVV.

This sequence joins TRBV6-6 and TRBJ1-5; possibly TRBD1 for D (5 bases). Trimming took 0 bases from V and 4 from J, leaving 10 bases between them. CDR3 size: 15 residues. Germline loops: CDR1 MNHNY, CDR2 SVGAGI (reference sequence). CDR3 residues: CASSYSEGLNQPQHF. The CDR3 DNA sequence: TGTGCCAGCAGTTACTCCGAGGGACTAAATCAGCCCCAGCATTTT.

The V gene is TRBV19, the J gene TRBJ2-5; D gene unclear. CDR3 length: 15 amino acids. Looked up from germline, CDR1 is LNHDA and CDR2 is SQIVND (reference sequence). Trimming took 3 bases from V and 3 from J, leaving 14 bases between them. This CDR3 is CASSIRWHREETQYF. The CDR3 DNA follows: TGTGCCAGTAGTATTCGCTGGCACAGAGAAGAGACCCAGTACTTC.

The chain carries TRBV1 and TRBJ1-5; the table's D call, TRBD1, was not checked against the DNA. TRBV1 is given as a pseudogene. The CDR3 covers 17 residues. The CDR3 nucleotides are TGCACCAGCAGCCAAGAGTGTCTGGGACATGACAATCAGCCCCAGCATTTT. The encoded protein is CTSSQECLGHDNQPQHF.

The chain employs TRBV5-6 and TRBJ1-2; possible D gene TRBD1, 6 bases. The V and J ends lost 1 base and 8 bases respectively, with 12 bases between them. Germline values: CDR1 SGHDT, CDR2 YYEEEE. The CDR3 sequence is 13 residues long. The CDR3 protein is CASSLTRGEGYTF. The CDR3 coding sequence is TGTGCCAGCAGCTTGACCAGGGGCGAGGGCTACACCTTC.

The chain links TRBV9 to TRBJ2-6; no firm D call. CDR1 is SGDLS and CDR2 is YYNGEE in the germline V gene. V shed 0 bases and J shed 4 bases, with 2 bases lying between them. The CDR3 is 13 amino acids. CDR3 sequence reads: CASSVAGANVLTF. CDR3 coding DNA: TGTGCCAGCAGCGTAGCCGGGGCCAACGTCCTGACTTTC.

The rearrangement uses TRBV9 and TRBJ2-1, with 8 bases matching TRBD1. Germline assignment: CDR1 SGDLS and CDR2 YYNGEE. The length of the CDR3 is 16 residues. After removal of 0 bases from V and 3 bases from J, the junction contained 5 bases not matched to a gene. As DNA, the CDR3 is TGTGCCAGCAGCGTAGGGACAGGGAGTCTCTACAATGAGCAGTTCTTC. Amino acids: CASSVGTGSLYNEQFF.

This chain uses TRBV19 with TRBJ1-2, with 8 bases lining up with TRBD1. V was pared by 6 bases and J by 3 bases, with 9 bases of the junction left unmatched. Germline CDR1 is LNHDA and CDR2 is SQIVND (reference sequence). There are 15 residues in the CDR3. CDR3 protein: CASSIPGQGDYGYTF. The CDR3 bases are TGTGCCAGTAGCATACCCGGACAGGGTGACTATGGCTACACCTTC.

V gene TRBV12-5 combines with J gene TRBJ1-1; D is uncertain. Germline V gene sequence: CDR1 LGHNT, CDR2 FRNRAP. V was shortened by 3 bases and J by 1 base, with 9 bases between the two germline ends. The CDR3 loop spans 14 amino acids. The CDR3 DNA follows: TGTGCTAGTGGTTTCGATGGTCCGAACACTGAAGCTTTCTTT. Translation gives CASGFDGPNTEAFF.

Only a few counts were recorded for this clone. This chain's CDR3 is CASRGWVNTEAFF. DNA for the CDR3: TGTGCCAGCAGAGGATGGGTGAACACTGAAGCTTTCTTT. This chain connects TRBV6-1 to TRBJ1-1; no clear D gene. Germline CDR1 and CDR2: MNHNS and SASEGT. This CDR3 comprises 13 residues. V lost 6 bases, J lost 0 bases, and 8 bases lay in between.

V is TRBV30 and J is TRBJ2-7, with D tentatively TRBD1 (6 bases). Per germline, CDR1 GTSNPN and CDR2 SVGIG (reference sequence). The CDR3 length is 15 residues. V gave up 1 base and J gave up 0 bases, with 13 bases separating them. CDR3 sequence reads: CAWSAGERSSYEQYF. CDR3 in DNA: TGTGCCTGGAGTGCAGGGGAAAGGAGCTCCTACGAGCAGTACTTC.

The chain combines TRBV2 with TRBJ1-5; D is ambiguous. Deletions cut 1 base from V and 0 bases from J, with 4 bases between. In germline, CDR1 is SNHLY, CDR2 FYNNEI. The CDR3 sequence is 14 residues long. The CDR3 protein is CASSEGGSNQPQHF. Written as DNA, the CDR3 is TGTGCCAGCAGTGAAGGCGGTAGCAATCAGCCCCAGCATTTT.

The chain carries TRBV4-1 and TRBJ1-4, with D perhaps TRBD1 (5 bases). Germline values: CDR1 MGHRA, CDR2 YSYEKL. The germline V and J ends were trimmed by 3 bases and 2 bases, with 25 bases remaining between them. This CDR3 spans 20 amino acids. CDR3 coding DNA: TGCGCCAGCAGCCACCTACGGGGCAGGGAAAGAGTGGGGACTAATGAAAAACTGTTTTTT. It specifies CASSHLRGRERVGTNEKLFF.

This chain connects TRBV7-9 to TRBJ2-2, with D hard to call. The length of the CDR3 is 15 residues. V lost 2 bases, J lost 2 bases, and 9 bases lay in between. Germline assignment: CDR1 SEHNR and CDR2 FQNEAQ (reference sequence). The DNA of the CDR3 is TGTGCCAGCAGCTTACCGGGCACTAACACCGGGGAGCTGTTTTTT. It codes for CASSLPGTNTGELFF.

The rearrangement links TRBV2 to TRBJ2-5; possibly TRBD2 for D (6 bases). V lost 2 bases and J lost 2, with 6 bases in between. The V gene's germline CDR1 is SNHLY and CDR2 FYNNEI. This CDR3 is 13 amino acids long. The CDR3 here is CASSERGQETQYF. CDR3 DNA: TGTGCCAGCAGTGAACGGGGGCAAGAGACCCAGTACTTC.

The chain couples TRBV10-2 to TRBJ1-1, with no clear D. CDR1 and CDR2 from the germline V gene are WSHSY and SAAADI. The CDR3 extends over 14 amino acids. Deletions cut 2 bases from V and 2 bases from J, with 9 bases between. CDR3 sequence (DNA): TGCGCCAGCAGTGAGCCCTTCGAAAACACTGAAGCTTTCTTT. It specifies CASSEPFENTEAFF.

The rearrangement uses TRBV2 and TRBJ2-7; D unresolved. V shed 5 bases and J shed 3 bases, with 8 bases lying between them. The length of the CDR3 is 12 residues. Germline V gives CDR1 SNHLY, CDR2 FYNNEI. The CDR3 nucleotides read TGTGCCAGCAGTTCCCAAGTCTACGAGCAGTACTTC. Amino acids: CASSSQVYEQYF.

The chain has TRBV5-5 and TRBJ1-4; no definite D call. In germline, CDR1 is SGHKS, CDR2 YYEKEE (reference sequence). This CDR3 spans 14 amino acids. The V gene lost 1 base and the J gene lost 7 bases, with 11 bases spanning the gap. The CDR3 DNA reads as TGTGCCAGCAGCTTGTCGGGCCGGGGTGAAAAACTGTTTTTT. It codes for CASSLSGRGEKLFF.

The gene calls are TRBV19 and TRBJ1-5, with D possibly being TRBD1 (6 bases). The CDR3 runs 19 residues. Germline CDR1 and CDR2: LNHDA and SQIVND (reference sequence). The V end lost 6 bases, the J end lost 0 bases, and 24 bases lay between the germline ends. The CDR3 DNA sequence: TGTGCCAGTAGACCTGCGACAGGTCGTCCTCTAAATAGCAATCAGCCCCAGCATTTT. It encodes CASRPATGRPLNSNQPQHF.

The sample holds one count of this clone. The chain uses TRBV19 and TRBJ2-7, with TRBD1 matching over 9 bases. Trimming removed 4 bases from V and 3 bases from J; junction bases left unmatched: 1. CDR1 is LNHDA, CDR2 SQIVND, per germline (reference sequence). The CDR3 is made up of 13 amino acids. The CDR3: CASSRGQGYEQYF. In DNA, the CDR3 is TGTGCCAGTAGTAGGGGACAGGGCTACGAGCAGTACTTC.

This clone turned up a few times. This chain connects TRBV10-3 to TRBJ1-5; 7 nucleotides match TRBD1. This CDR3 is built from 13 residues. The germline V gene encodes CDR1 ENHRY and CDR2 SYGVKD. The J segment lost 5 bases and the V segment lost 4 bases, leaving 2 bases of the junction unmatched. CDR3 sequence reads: CAISGQGDQPQHF. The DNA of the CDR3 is TGTGCCATCAGTGGACAGGGCGATCAGCCCCAGCATTTT.

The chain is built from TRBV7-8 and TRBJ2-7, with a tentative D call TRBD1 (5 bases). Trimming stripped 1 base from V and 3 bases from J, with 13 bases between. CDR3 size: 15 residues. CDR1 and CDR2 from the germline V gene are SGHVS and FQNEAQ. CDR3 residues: CASSLERPRDYEQYF. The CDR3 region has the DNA TGTGCCAGCAGCTTAGAGAGGCCCAGGGACTACGAGCAGTACTTC. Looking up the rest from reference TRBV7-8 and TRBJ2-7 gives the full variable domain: GAGVSQSPRYKVAKRGQDVALRCDPISGHVSLFWYQQALGQGPEFLTYFQNEAQLDKSGLPSDRFFAERPEGSVSTLKIQRTQQEDSAVYLCASSLERPRDYEQYFGPGTRLTVT.

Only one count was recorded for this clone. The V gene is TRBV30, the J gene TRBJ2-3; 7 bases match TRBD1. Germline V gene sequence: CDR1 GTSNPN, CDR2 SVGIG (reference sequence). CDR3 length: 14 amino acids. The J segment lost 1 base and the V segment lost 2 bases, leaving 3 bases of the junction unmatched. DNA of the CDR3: TGTGCCTGGAGTACTGGACAGGGCACAGATACGCAGTATTTT. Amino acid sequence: CAWSTGQGTDTQYF.

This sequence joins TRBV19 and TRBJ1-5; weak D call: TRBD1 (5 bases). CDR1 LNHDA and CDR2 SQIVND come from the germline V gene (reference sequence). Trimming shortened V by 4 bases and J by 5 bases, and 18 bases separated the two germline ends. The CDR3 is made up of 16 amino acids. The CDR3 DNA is TGTGCCAGTAGTAAGGGGAGGGCAGAAGCGTATCAGCCCCAGCATTTT. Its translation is CASSKGRAEAYQPQHF.

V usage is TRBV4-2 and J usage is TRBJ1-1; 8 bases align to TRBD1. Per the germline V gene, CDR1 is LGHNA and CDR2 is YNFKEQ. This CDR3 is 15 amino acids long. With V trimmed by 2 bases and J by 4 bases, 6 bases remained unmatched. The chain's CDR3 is CASSQPTGGRTEAFF. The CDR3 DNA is TGTGCCAGCAGCCAACCTACAGGGGGACGCACTGAAGCTTTCTTT.